This TCR beta chain was retrieved from a study of identical twins. Germline-derived CDR1 and CDR2 are SNHLY and FYNNEI. The CDR3 is 15 amino acids. Trimming took 8 bases from V and 0 from J, leaving 15 bases between them. Each CDR3 protein is one row after TCRdb ran MiXCR on the 5' RACE reads. This sample has 450,000 to 600,000 distinct CDR3 sequences, with more than 20% found just once. These data are also associated with another study on yellow fever vaccine responses in identical twins.

The chain joins TRBV2 to TRBJ2-3; a possible D gene is TRBD2 (6 bases). The specimen was CD4+ T cells sorted from blood. This TCR was sampled from a woman younger than 35 in good health. The CDR3 sequence: CASSREGTSTDTQYF. The CDR3 DNA reads as TGTGCCAGCTCTAGAGAGGGGACTAGCACAGATACGCAGTATTTT.